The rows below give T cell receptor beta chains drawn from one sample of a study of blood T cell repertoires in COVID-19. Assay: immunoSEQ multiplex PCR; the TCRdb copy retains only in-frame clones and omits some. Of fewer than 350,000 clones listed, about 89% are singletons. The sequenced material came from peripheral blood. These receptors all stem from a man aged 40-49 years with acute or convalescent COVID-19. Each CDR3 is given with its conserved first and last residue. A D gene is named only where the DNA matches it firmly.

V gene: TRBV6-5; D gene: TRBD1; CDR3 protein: CASSSYIPDRDYGYTF
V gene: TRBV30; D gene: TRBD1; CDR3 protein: CAWSVGTGPYGYTF
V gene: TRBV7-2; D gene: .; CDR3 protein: CATHRGGDSYEQYF
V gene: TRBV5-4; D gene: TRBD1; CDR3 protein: CASSKQGARTEAFF
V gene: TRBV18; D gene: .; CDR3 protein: CASSPPAGRNTEAFF
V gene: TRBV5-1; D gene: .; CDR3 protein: CASSLGVANYGYTF
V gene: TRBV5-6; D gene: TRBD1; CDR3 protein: CASSLLDRVGAYGYTF
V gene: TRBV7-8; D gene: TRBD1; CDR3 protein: CASSLTGDAYNSPLHF
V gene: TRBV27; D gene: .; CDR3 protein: CASSLSLNTEAFF
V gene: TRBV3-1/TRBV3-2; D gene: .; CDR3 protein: CASSQERGTVPDF
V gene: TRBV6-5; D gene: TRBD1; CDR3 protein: CASSPYDRGGNTIYF
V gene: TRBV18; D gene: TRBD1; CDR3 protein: CASSLGTGGRNTIYF
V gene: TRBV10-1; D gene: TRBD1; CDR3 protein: CASSAGQEQPQHF
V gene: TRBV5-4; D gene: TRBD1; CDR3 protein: CASTNFRGEYTEAFF
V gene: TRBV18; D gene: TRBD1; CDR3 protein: CASSATGGVGQPQHF
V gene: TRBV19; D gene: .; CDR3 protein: CASSIRGNTEAFF
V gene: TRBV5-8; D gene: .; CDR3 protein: CASSSQLWSGYTF
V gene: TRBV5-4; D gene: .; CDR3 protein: CASSPQGTGANVLTF
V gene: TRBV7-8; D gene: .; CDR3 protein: CASSVYADSPLHF
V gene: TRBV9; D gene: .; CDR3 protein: CASSVWGHNYGYTF
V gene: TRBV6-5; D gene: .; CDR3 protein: CASSPEGIYNEQFF
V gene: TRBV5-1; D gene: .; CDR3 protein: CASSLGGPGNEQFF
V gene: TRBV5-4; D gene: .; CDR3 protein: CASSLGQGPMNTYEQYF
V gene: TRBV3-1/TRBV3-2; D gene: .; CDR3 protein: CASSQDRTVIYEQYF
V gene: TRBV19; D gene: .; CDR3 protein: CASSYREGQPQHF
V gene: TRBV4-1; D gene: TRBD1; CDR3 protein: CASSQDRVETGGGAFF
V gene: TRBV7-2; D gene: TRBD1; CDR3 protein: CASSLGPPGQGLSPLHF
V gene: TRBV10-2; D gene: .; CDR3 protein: CAAGTLSGNTIYF
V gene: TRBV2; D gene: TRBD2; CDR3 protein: CASSAGLAGTFKIGRAGELFF
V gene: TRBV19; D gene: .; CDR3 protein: CASRDLSGTYEQYF
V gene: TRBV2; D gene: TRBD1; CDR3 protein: CASSEFTGGSQPQHF
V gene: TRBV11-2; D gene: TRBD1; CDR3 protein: CASSTSPGQGYTF
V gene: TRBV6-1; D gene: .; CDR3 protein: CASSEARQVDGYTF
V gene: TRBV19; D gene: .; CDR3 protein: CASSQTANTEAFF
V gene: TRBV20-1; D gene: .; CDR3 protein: CSAREAGGYTF
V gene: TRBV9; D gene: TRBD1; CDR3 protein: CASSASGQGFQPQHF
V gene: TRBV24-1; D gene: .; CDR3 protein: CATGSGTSHQPQHF
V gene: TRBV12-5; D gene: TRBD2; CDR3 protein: CASGPGLAGGYEQYF
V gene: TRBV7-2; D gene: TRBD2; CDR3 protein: CASSSRGLAGYEQYF
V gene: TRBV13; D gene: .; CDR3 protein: CASSLVGSEGGYTF
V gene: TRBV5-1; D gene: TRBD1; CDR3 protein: CASSLRDRVNEKLFF
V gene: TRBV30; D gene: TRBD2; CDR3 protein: CAWSGLAGGPWNEQYF
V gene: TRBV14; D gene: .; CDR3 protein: CASSPTTSLIRQYF
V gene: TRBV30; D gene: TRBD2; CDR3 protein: CACTGGRVPDTQYF
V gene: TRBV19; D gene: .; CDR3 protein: CASSTTGYGTEAFF
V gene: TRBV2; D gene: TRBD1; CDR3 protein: CASSRMYTGTGEAFF
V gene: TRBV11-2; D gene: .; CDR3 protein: CASSPEQGHAEAFF
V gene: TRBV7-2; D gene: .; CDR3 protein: CASSLDPGSYEQYF
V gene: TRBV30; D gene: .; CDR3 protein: CAWSALPGYGGYTF
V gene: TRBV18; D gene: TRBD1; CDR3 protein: CASSLSGTGRTDTQYF
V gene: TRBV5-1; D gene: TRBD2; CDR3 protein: CASSLRTSGGTETQYF
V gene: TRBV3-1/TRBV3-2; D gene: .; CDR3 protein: CASSQARGTEAFF
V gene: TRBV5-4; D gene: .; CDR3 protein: CASSSIYNEQFF
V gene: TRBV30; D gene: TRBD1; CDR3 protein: CASRRPGQGGYGYTF
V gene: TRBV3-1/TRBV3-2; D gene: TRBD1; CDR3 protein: CASSQGDRAPNTEAFF
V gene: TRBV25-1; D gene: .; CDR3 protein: CASGQGDQPQHF
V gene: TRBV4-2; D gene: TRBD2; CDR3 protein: CASSPGLAGGPGTGELFF
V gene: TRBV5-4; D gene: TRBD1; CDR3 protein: CASSLVRTGERTF
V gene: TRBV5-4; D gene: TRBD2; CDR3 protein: CASSSRLAGGSYEQYF